This T cell receptor (beta chain) was sequenced during a study of identifying expanded T cells in peripheral blood. Only in-frame clones appear in the TCRdb table, and some are missing; sequencing was by immunoSEQ multiplex PCR. The sample contains about 89,000 clones, approximately 86% of which appear only once. Trimming at V came to 4 bases and at J to 10 bases, leaving 12 bases not matched to a gene. The germline CDR1 and CDR2 sequences are KGHSH and LQKENI. The CDR3 sequence is 16 residues long. This sequence originates from a person aged 18-70 years in good health. The chain combines TRBV18 with TRBJ1-6; TRBD1 agrees at 8 bases. The sample was blood. The CDR3 coding sequence is TGTGCCAGCTCACACGGGACAGGAGTATCGGGGTCACCCCTCCACTTT. This sequence encodes CASSHGTGVSGSPLHF.